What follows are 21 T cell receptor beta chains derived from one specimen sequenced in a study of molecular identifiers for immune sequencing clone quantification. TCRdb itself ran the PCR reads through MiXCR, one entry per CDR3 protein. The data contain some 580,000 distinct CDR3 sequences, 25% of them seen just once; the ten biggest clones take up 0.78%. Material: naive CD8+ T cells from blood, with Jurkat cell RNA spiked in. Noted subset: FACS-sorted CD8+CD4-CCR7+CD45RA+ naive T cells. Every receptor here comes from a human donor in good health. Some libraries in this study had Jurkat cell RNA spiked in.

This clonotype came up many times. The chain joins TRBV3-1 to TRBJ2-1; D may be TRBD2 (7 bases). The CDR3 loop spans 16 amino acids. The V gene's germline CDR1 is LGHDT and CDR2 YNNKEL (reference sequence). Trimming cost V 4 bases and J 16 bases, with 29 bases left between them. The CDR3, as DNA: TGTGCCAGCAGCCTGGGAGGGGGTATTCTGGTCGCCTCCCCCTTCTTC. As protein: CASSLGGGILVASPFF.

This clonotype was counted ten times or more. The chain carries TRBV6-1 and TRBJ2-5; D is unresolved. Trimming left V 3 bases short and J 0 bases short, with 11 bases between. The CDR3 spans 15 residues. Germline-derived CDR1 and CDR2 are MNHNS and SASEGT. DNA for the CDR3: TGTGCCAGCAGTGACCCCGCCCGGTACCAAGAGACCCAGTACTTC. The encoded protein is CASSDPARYQETQYF.

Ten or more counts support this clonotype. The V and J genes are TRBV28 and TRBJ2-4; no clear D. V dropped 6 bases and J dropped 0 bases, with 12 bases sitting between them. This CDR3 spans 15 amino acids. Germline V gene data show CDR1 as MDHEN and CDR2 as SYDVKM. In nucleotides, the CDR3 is TGTGCCAGCAGCCCCCAGCAGTTAGCCAAAAACATTCAGTACTTC. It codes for CASSPQQLAKNIQYF.

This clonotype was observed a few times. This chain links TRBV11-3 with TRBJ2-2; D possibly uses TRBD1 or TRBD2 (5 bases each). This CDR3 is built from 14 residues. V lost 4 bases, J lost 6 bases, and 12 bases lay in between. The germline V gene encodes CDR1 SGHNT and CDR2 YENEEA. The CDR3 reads CASSSRDEAGELFF. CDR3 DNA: TGTGCCAGCAGCTCCCGGGACGAGGCCGGGGAGCTGTTTTTT.

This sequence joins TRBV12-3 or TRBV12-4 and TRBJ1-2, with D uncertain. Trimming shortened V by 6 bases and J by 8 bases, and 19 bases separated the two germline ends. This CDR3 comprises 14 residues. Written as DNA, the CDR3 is TGTGCCAGCAGCCGTACCCTGGGCCCCGAGGGCTACACCTTC. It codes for CASSRTLGPEGYTF.

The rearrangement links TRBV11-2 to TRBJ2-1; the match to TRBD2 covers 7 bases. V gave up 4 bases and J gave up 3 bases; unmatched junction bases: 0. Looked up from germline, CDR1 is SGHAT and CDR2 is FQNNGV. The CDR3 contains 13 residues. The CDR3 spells CASSWTSYNEQFF. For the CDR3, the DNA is TGTGCCAGCAGCTGGACTAGCTACAATGAGCAGTTCTTC.

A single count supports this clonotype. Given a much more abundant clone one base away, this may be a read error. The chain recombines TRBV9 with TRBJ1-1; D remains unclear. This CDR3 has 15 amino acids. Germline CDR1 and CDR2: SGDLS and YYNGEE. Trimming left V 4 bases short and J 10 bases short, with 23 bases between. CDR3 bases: TGTGCCAGCAGCCCCCAGCCGGGGTCGTGGATTGGAGCTTTCTTT. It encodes CASSPQPGSWIGAFF.

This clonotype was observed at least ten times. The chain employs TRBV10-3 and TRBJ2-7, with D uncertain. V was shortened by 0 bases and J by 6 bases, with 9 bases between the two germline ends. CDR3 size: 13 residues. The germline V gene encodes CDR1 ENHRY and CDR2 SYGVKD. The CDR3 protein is CAISESEGSEQYF. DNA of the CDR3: TGTGCCATCAGTGAGTCGGAAGGAAGCGAGCAGTACTTC.

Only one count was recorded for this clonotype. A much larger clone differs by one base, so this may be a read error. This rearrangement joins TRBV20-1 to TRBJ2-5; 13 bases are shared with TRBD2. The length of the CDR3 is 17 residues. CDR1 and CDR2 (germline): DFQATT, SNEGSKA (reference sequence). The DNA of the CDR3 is TGCAGTGCTAGAGGACTAGCGGGAGGATCAAGAAAAGAGCCCCAGTACTTC. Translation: CSARGLAGGSRKEPQYF.

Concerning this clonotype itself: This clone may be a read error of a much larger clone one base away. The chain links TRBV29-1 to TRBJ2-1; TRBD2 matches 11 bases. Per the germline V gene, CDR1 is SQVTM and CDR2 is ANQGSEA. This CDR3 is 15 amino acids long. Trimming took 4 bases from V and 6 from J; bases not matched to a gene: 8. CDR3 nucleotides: TGCAGCGTTGTAACTAGCGGGAGACCCTGCAATGAGCAGTTCTTC. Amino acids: CSVVTSGRPCNEQFF.

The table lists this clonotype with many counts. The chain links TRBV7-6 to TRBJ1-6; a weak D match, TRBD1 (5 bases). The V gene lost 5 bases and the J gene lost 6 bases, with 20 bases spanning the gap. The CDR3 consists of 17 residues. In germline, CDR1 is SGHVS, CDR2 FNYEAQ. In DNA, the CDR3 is TGTGCCAGCAGCCCAAACAAGCGCACAGGCCTTAATTCACCCCTCCACTTT. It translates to CASSPNKRTGLNSPLHF.

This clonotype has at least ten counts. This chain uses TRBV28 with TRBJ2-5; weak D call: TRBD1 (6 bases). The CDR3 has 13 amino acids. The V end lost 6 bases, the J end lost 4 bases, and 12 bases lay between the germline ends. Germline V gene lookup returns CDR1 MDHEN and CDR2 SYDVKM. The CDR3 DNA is TGTGCCAGCAGCCTGGGACACGGAGAGACCCAGTACTTC. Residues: CASSLGHGETQYF.

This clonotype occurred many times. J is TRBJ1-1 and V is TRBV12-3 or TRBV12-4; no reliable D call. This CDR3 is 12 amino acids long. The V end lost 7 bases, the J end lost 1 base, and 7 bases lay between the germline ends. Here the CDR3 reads CASTFSNTEAFF. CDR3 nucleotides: TGTGCCAGCACCTTTTCGAACACTGAAGCTTTCTTT.

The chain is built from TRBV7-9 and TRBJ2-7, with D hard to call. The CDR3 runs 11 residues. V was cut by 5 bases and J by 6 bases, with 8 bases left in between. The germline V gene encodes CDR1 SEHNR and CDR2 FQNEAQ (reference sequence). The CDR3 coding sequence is TGTGCCAGCAGCCATTATAGCGAGCAGTACTTC. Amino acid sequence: CASSHYSEQYF.

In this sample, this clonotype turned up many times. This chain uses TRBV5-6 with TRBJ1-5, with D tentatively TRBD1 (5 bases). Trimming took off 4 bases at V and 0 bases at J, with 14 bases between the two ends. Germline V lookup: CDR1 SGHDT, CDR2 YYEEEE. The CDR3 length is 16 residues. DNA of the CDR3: TGTGCCAGCAGCGCCACAGGAGTCGATAGCAATCAGCCCCAGCATTTT. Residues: CASSATGVDSNQPQHF.

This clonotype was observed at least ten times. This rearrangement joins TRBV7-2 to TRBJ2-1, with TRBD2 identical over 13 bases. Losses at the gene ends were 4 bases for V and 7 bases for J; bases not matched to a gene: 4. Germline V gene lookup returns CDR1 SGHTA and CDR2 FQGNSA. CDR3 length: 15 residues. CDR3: CASSWGLAGWNEQFF. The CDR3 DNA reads TGTGCCAGCAGCTGGGGACTAGCGGGGTGGAATGAGCAGTTCTTC.

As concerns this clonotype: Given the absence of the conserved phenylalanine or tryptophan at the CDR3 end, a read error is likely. CDR3 residues: CASSRNDKAVGMNTEAFY. CDR3 coding DNA: TGTGCCAGCAGTAGAAATGACAAGGCTGTAGGGATGAACACTGAAGCTTTCTAT. The chain is built from TRBV28 and TRBJ1-1; D gene unclear. Trimming took off 5 bases at V and 0 bases at J, with 22 bases between the two ends. Germline lookup yields CDR1 MDHEN and CDR2 SYDVKM. The CDR3 runs to 18 residues.

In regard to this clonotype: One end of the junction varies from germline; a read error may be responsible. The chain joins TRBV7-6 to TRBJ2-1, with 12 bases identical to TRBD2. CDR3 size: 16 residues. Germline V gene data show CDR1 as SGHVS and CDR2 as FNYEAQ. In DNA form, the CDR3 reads TGTGCCGGCAGCTCGGACCTCACTAGCGGGGGGTCTCGTCGGTTCTTC. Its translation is CAGSSDLTSGGSRRFF.

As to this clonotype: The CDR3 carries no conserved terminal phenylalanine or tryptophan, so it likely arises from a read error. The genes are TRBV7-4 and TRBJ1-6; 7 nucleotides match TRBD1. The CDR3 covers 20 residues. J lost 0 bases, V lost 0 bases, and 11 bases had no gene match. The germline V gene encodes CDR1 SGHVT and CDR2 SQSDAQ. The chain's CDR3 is CASSLAHRDRPYSYNSPLHL. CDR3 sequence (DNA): TGTGCCAGCAGCTTAGCCCACCGGGACAGACCATACTCCTATAATTCACCCCTCCACTTG.

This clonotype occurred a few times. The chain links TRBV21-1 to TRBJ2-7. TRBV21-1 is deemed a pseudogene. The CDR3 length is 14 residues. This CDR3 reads CASSRMDGSYEQYF. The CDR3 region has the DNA TGTGCCAGCAGCAGGATGGACGGATCCTACGAGCAGTACTTC.

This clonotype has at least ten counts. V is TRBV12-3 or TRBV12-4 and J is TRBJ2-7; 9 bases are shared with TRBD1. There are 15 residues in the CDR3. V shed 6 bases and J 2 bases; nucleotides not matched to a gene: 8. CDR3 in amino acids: CASRPTGGPAYEQYF. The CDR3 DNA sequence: TGTGCCAGCAGGCCGACAGGGGGGCCGGCCTACGAGCAGTACTTC.